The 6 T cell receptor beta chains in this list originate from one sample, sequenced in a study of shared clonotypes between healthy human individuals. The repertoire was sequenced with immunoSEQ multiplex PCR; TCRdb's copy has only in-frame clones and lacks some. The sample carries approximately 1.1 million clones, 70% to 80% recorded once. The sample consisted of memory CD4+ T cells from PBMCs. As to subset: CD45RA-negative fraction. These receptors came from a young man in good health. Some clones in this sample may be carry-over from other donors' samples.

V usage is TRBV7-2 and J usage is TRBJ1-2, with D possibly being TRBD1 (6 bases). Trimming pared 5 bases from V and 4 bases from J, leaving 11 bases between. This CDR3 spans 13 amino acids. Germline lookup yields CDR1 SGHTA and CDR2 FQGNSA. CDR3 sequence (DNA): TGTGCCAGCAGCGAAGGGGGGGGCTATGGCTACACCTTC. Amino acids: CASSEGGGYGYTF.

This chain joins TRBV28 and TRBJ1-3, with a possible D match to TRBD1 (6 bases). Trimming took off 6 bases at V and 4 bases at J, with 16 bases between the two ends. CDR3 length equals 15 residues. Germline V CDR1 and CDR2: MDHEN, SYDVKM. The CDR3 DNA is TGTGCCAGCAGCCTGGGACGGGGGCACGGAAACACCATATATTTT. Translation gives CASSLGRGHGNTIYF.

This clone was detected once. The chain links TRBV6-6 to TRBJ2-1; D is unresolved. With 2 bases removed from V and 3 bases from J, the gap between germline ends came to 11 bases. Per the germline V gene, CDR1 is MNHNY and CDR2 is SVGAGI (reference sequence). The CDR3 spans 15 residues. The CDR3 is CASSYQYPDYNEQFF. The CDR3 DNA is TGTGCCAGCAGTTACCAATATCCGGACTACAATGAGCAGTTCTTC.

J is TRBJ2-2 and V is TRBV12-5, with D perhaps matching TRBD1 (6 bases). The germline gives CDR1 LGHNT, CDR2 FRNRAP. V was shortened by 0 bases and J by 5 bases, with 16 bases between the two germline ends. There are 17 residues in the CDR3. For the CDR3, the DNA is TGTGCTAGTGGTTTGGTAACACAGGGCGAGTTGACCGGGGAGCTGTTTTTT. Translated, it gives CASGLVTQGELTGELFF.

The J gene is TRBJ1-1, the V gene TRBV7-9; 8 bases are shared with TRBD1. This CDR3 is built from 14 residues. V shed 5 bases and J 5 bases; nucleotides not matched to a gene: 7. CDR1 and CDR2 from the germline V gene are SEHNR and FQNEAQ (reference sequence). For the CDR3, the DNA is TGTGCCAGCAGCGCACAGGGGGTATTGACTGAAGCTTTCTTT. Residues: CASSAQGVLTEAFF.

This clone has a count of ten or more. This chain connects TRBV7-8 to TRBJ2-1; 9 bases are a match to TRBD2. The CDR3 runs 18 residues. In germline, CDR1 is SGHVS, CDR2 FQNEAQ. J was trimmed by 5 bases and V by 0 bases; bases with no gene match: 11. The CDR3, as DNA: TGTGCCAGCAGCTTAGCGAGGAGGCTAGCGGGACTAAACAATGAGCAGTTCTTC. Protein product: CASSLARRLAGLNNEQFF.